A single sample is the source of the 7 T cell receptor beta chains below, sequenced in a study of graft-versus-host responses after intestinal transplantation. Profiling relied on immunoSEQ multiplex PCR, and the TCRdb table lists in-frame clones only, not all of them. Altogether some 44,000 clones are present, about 94% being singletons, with the ten largest covering 1.6%. This material consisted of PBMCs, taken 335 days after intestinal transplant. Receptors originate from a human patient who received an intestinal transplant, so some T cells may come from the graft donor.

The V and J genes are TRBV4-1 and TRBJ1-3; D perhaps matches TRBD1 (6 bases). The V gene lost 1 base and the J gene lost 5 bases, with 15 bases spanning the gap. The CDR3 contains 16 residues. Germline CDR1 and CDR2: MGHRA and YSYEKL. The DNA of the CDR3 is TGCGCCAGCAGCCAAGTCTCGTCACAGGGCCGAAACACCATATATTTT. Amino acids: CASSQVSSQGRNTIYF.

J is TRBJ2-3 and V is TRBV6-1, with 16 bases fitting TRBD2. Trimming took 6 bases from V and 4 from J; bases not matched to a gene: 1. Per germline, CDR1 MNHNS and CDR2 SASEGT. This CDR3 comprises 15 residues. The CDR3 DNA follows: TGTGCCAGCAGGGGACTAGCGGGAGGGCCAGATACGCAGTATTTT. Its translation is CASRGLAGGPDTQYF.

The rearrangement links TRBV13 to TRBJ2-7, with D possibly called TRBD1 or TRBD2 (5 bases each). CDR1 is PRHDT, CDR2 FYEKMQ, per germline (reference sequence). The CDR3 is 12 amino acids. V was cut by 3 bases and J by 5 bases, with 8 bases left in between. Here the CDR3 reads CASSFRDDEQYF. CDR3 sequence (DNA): TGTGCCAGCAGCTTCCGGGACGACGAGCAGTACTTC.

The chain carries TRBV5-4 and TRBJ2-7; 7 nucleotides line up with TRBD1. The CDR3 runs to 15 residues. The germline CDR1 and CDR2 sequences are SGHNT and YYREEE (reference sequence). Unmatched junction bases numbered 7, after V lost 4 bases and J lost 0 bases. In DNA form, the CDR3 reads TGTGCCAGCAGCCCCCGTGGGACAGCCTCCTACGAGCAGTACTTC. Its protein is CASSPRGTASYEQYF.

The gene calls are TRBV6-6 and TRBJ1-5; D gene uncertain. Trimming stripped 1 base from V and 6 bases from J, with 4 bases between. Germline-derived CDR1 and CDR2 are MNHNY and SVGAGI (reference sequence). The CDR3 runs 12 residues. The CDR3 nucleotides are TGTGCCAGCAGTTACTTGGTTCAGCCCCAGCATTTT. Translation: CASSYLVQPQHF.

This chain connects TRBV6-1 to TRBJ2-7; D not resolved. The CDR3 contains 11 residues. Trimming stripped 4 bases from V and 6 bases from J, with 7 bases between. The germline gives CDR1 MNHNS, CDR2 SASEGT. In nucleotides, the CDR3 is TGTGCCAGCAGTGTATTCTTCGAGCAGTACTTC. Encoded protein: CASSVFFEQYF.

This chain joins TRBV7-6 and TRBJ2-1; the D is unclear. CDR3 length: 21 amino acids. The germline CDR1 and CDR2 sequences are SGHVS and FNYEAQ. Between the trimmed V and J ends, which lost 5 bases and 5 bases, there was a span of 34 bases. The CDR3 region is CASSPYLSLNPHVLGNNEQFF. The CDR3 DNA is TGTGCCAGCAGCCCATACCTGTCGCTGAACCCGCACGTATTGGGAAACAATGAGCAGTTCTTC.